The 4 T cell receptor beta chains reported below all come from one sample, sequenced in a study of cytomegalovirus exposure and HLA in healthy donors. This PCR relied on a set of 60 Vbeta primers and 13 Jbeta primers. This table comes from immunoSEQ multiplex PCR, and its TCRdb copy is limited to in-frame clones, with some not included. The sample carries 70,000 or so clones, around 70% recorded once. The sample was PBMCs. The receptors here all came from a woman aged 30 to 39 in good health and CMV-seronegative.

CDR3 protein: CASSAGTGGIGELFF. CDR3 DNA: TGTGCCAGCAGCGCCGGGACAGGGGGTATCGGGGAGCTGTTTTTT. The V and J genes are TRBV5-4 and TRBJ2-2; 11 nucleotides line up with TRBD1. The CDR3 has 15 amino acids. Germline CDR1 reads SGHNT; CDR2 reads YYREEE (reference sequence). The V gene end was trimmed by 4 bases and the J gene end by 7 bases; junction bases not matched to a gene: 6. Full variable domain (rest looked up from reference TRBV5-4 and TRBJ2-2): ETGVTQSPTHLIKTRGQQVTLRCSSQSGHNTVSWYQQALGQGPQFIFQYYREEENGRGNFPPRFSGLQFPNYSSELNVNALELDDSALYLCASSAGTGGIGELFFGEGSRLTVL.

This clone showed up just once. J is TRBJ2-6 and V is TRBV13, with D perhaps matching TRBD2 (6 bases). CDR1 is PRHDT and CDR2 is FYEKMQ in the germline V gene (reference sequence). This CDR3 spans 18 amino acids. V was trimmed by 2 bases and J by 0 bases, leaving 14 bases between them. The CDR3 sequence is CASSLWGEGVSGANVLTF. CDR3 coding DNA: TGTGCCAGCAGCTTATGGGGGGAAGGGGTCTCTGGGGCCAACGTCCTGACTTTC. The entire variable domain, with the rest obtained from reference TRBV13 and TRBJ2-6, is as follows: AAGVIQSPRHLIKEKRETATLKCYPIPRHDTVYWYQQGPGQDPQFLISFYEKMQSDKGSIPDRFSAQQFSDYHSELNMSSLELGDSALYFCASSLWGEGVSGANVLTFGAGSRLTVL.

The V gene is TRBV27, the J gene TRBJ1-1; maybe TRBD1 (5 bases). The CDR3 sequence is 15 residues long. Per the germline V gene, CDR1 is MNHEY and CDR2 is SMNVEV (reference sequence). Trimming shortened V by 6 bases and J by 0 bases, and 14 bases separated the two germline ends. The DNA of the CDR3 is TGTGCCAGCAGAAAGGAGGGGACGGTGAACACTGAAGCTTTCTTT. Encoded protein: CASRKEGTVNTEAFF.

DNA of the CDR3: TGCAGCGTCCGTCTGAACACTGAAGCTTTCTTT. It encodes CSVRLNTEAFF. The rearrangement joins TRBV29-1 to TRBJ1-1, with unresolved D. The V gene's germline CDR1 is SQVTM and CDR2 ANQGSEA. This CDR3 region has 11 residues. Trimming stripped 6 bases from V and 0 bases from J, with 5 bases between.